This T cell receptor (beta chain) comes out of a study of OX40 agonist ivuxolimab in advanced cancers. About the study: The dose of intravenous ivuxolimab that patients received every 2 weeks ranged from 0.01 to 10 mg/kg.

This table comes from immunoSEQ multiplex PCR, and its TCRdb copy is limited to in-frame clones, with some not included. The profile shows more than 35,000 clones, 65% to 85% of them singletons. Study observations and caveats: Those patients achieving a partial response at 0.1-3.0 mg/kg showed among the lowest clonal expansion.

Between the trimmed V and J ends, which lost 2 bases and 7 bases, there was a span of 15 bases. In germline, CDR1 is MNHEY, CDR2 SVGAGI. The CDR3 sequence is 15 residues long. Worth noting for this clone: What it recognizes is unknown.

The chain joins TRBV6-5 to TRBJ2-1, with D uncertain. The specimen comprised CD4+ or CD8+ T cells sorted from blood, sampled in a trial of the OX40 agonist ivuxolimab. This clonotype was obtained from an adult with an advanced solid tumor such as melanoma, head and neck, liver or kidney cancer. The CDR3 nucleotides read TGTGCCAGCAGTTACGATGGGCTGGCCGGGAATGAGCAGTTCTTC. As protein: CASSYDGLAGNEQFF.